This T cell receptor (beta chain) appears in the sequencing data of a study of long-term antiretroviral therapy in people with HIV. Study-wide results and caveats: Controls had broader CDR3 length ranges than HIV repertoires did. Information on adherence to ART, viral resistance or therapy changes was unavailable.

CDR1 is LNHDA and CDR2 is SQIVND in the germline V gene (reference sequence). CDR3 length: 17 amino acids. With V trimmed by 2 bases and J by 2 bases, 10 bases remained unmatched. About this clone itself: Antigen specificity is unknown.

The samples, holding roughly 0.9-11 million cryopreserved PBMC, were thawed before DNA extraction was carried out. Investigators performed immunoSEQ version v3.0 at survey level. Here immunoSEQ multiplex PCR was the method, and the copy in TCRdb shows in-frame clones only, minus some. The table has about 7,000 clones, under 85% seen once. The TCR comes from a man aged 35 to 55 with HIV. Sequencing was performed on unsorted PBMCs, taken 0.2 years after starting antiretroviral therapy. V and J are TRBV19 and TRBJ1-2; 8 bases agree with TRBD1. The CDR3 sequence is CASSIRRAGQANYGYTF. The CDR3 region has the DNA TGTGCCAGTAGTATAAGACGCGCGGGACAGGCGAACTATGGCTACACCTTC.